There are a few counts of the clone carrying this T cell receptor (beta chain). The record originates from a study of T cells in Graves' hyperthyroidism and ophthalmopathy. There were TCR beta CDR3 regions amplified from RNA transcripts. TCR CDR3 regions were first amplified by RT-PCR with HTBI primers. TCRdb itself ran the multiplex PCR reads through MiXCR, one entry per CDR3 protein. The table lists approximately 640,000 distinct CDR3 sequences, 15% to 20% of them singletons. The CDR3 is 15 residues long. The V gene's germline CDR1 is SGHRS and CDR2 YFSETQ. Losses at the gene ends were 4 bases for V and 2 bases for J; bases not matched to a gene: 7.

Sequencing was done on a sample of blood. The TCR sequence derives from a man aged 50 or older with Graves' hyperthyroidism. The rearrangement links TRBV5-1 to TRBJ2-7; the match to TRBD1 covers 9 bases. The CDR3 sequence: CASSGGDRVPYEQYF. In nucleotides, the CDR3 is TGCGCCAGCAGCGGGGGGGACAGGGTGCCCTACGAGCAGTACTTC.